This TCR beta chain was captured by sequencing in a study of spatial heterogeneity in lung cancer. In this sample, this clonotype turned up many times. TCRdb reanalysed the 5' RACE reads using MiXCR and keeps one entry per CDR3 protein. Here the sample spans under 85,000 distinct CDR3 sequences, approximately 8.1% being singletons. The time point denotes: sample taken at primary tumor resection. The V gene end was trimmed by 4 bases and the J gene end by 4 bases; junction bases not matched to a gene: 2. The CDR3 runs 14 residues. The sample in question was PBMCs, obtained at surgery. The chain combines TRBV12-3 or TRBV12-4 with TRBJ2-1, with 9 nucleotides matching TRBD2. This TCR came from a male donor with early-stage non-small cell lung cancer. DNA for the CDR3: TGTGCCAGCAGTTACAGCGGGAGGTACAATGAGCAGTTCTTC. Its translation is CASSYSGRYNEQFF.